The rows below give T cell receptor beta chains drawn from one sample of a study of blood T cell repertoires in COVID-19. Sequencing used immunoSEQ multiplex PCR; TCRdb keeps in-frame clones, though not all of them. The sample consists of 100,000 to 120,000 clones, over 70% of them appearing once. The material sequenced was peripheral blood. All receptors derive from a man aged 50 to 59 with acute or convalescent COVID-19. Both conserved end residues are trimmed from each CDR3. Fields, in order: V gene, clone size, J gene, CDR3 protein. The size of a clone is reported for some rows only, either as once, few or many, or as a class for expanded clones.

TRBV7-3	NA	TRBJ1-2	ASSLTGKGRDGYT
TRBV19	NA	TRBJ1-2	ASSMRLYGYT
TRBV3-1/TRBV3-2	NA	TRBJ2-4	ASSQASGGEGGSKNIQY
TRBV24-1	NA	TRBJ2-7	ATSDSASGSYEQY
TRBV12-3/TRBV12-4	NA	TRBJ2-2	ASGSGGTGELF
TRBV27	NA	TRBJ1-3	ASSLSLGNTIY
TRBV19	few	TRBJ2-1	ASTGGGLNEQF
TRBV28	many	TRBJ1-1	ASSFHGENTEAF
TRBV27	NA	TRBJ1-2	ASSPQWRVSNYGYT
TRBV4-1	NA	TRBJ2-7	ASSQALGTGSYEQY
TRBV19	NA	TRBJ1-2	ASSPDRGSYGYT
TRBV5-1	NA	TRBJ2-7	ASSWASGVSSYEQY
TRBV28	NA	TRBJ1-5	ASLHLGTGLYSNQPQH
TRBV15	NA	TRBJ1-3	ATSRQGNTIY
TRBV27	NA	TRBJ2-7	ASSSTGGYEQY
TRBV10-3	NA	TRBJ1-2	AIGSIHRTGNYGYT
TRBV7-3	NA	TRBJ2-1	ASREAGGHGEQF
TRBV4-1	NA	TRBJ1-4	ASSPSQGTNEKLF
TRBV18	NA	TRBJ1-3	ASSESSGNTIY
TRBV20-1	NA	TRBJ2-7	SASGGSEQY
TRBV28	NA	TRBJ1-4	ASAGYDEKLF
TRBV5-1	NA	TRBJ1-2	ATRDRNYGYT
TRBV27	NA	TRBJ1-1	ASSLHRQGATEAF
TRBV28	few	TRBJ1-2	ASSLGARGYGYT
TRBV18	NA	TRBJ1-6	ASSPRTGTGSPLH
TRBV5-1	NA	TRBJ2-1	ASSLNWLAGAEQF
TRBV2	NA	TRBJ1-2	ASSDGTTSLKTDGYT
TRBV9	NA	TRBJ2-2	ASRPTSGNTGELF
TRBV30	NA	TRBJ2-3	AWSRDRGMADTQY
TRBV3-1/TRBV3-2	few	TRBJ1-2	ASSQEGLLNYGYT
TRBV7-8	NA	TRBJ2-3	ASSGRGAGSPDTQY
TRBV18	NA	TRBJ1-1	ASSPNNLARIENTEAF
TRBV10-2	NA	TRBJ1-6	ASSPAGQAGSPLH
TRBV30	NA	TRBJ1-1	AWNLGQLNTEAF